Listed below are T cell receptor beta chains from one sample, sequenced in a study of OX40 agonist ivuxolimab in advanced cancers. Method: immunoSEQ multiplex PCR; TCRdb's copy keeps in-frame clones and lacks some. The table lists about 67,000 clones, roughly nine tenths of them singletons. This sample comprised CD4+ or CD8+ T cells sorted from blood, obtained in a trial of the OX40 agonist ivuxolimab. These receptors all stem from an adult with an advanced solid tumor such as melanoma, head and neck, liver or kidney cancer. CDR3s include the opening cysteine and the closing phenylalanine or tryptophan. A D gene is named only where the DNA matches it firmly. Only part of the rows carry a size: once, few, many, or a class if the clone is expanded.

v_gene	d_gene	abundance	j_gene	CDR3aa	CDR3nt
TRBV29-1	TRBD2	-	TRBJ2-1	CSAGLARNEQFF	TGCAGCGCGGGACTAGCTCGGAATGAGCAGTTCTTC
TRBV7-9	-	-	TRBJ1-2	CASSNDRRYGYTF	TGTGCCAGCAGCAATGACAGACGCTATGGCTACACCTTC
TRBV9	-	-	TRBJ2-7	CASSSGAGYEQYF	TGTGCCAGCAGCTCAGGGGCAGGCTACGAGCAGTACTTC
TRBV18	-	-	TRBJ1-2	CASSPPGSYGYTF	TGTGCCAGCTCACCACCAGGGAGTTATGGCTACACCTTC
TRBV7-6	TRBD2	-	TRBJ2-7	CASSPGTSGMTYEQYF	TGTGCCAGCAGCCCCGGGACTAGCGGAATGACCTACGAGCAGTACTTC
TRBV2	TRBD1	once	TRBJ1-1	CASKGTATTEAFF	TGTGCCAGCAAAGGGACAGCAACGACTGAAGCTTTCTTT
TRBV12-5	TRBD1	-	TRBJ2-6	CASGPQGAAIWANVLTF	TGTGCTAGTGGGCCACAGGGGGCGGCCATCTGGGCCAACGTCCTGACTTTC
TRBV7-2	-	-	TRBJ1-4	CASSLETREKLFF	TGTGCCAGCAGCTTAGAAACTAGGGAAAAACTGTTTTTT
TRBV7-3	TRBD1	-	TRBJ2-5	CASSLNGPGGQETQYF	TGTGCCAGCAGCTTAAATGGGCCAGGGGGCCAAGAGACCCAGTACTTC
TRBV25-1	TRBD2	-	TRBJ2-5	CASRGTSGSETQYF	TGTGCCAGCAGAGGGACTAGCGGATCGGAGACCCAGTACTTC
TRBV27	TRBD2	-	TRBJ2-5	CASSESGGAKGTQYF	TGTGCCAGCAGTGAGAGCGGGGGGGCCAAAGGGACCCAGTACTTC
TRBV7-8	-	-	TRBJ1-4	CASSLRPNGPTNEKLFF	TGTGCCAGCAGCCTTAGGCCGAACGGTCCAACTAATGAAAAACTGTTTTTT
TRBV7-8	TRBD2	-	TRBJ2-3	CASSLAGASGRGDTQYF	TGTGCCAGCAGCTTAGCGGGGGCTAGCGGGAGAGGGGATACGCAGTATTTT
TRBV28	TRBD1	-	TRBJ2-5	CASSPSGTGGETQYF	TGTGCCAGCAGTCCCTCCGGGACAGGGGGCGAGACCCAGTACTTC
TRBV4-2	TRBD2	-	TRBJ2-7	CASSRHGAGGTTYEQYF	TGTGCCAGCAGCCGACACGGCGCGGGGGGGACGACCTACGAGCAGTACTTC
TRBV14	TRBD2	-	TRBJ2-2	CASSPQGGGRELFF	TGTGCCAGCAGCCCCCAGGGCGGGGGGCGGGAGCTGTTTTTT
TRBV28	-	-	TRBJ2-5	CASSFPGRETQYF	TGTGCCAGCAGTTTCCCCGGGAGAGAGACCCAGTACTTC
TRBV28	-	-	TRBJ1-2	CASSFGSNYGYTF	TGTGCCAGCAGTTTCGGCTCTAACTATGGCTACACCTTC
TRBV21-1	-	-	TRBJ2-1	CASSKAYLLRDRGMYNEQFF	TGTGCCAGCAGCAAAGCCTACCTTCTCCGGGACAGGGGGATGTACAATGAGCAGTTCTTC
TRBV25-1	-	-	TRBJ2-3	CASSGTSTDTQYF	TGTGCCAGCAGTGGGACCAGCACAGATACGCAGTATTTT
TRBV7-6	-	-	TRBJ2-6	CASSSQGAGANVLTF	TGTGCCAGCAGCTCACAGGGTGCCGGGGCCAACGTCCTGACTTTC
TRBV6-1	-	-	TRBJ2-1	CASTAVSSYNEQFF	TGTGCCAGCACGGCCGTGAGCTCCTACAATGAGCAGTTCTTC
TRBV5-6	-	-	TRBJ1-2	CASSLLEGESGYTF	TGTGCCAGCAGCTTGCTTGAAGGGGAAAGCGGCTACACCTTC
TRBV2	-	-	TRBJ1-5	CASSRGAASNQPQHF	TGTGCCAGCAGTCGAGGGGCGGCTAGCAATCAGCCCCAGCATTTT
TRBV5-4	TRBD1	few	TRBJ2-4	CATANRGEGGIQYF	TGTGCCACCGCCAACAGGGGTGAGGGTGGCATTCAGTACTTC
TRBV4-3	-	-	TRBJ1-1	CASSQQYENTEAFF	TGCGCCAGCAGCCAGCAATACGAGAACACTGAAGCTTTCTTT
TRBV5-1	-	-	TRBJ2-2	CASIPSGNTGELFF	TGCGCCAGCATCCCGTCGGGGAACACCGGGGAGCTGTTTTTT
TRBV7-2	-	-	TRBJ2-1	CASSLGSVFDEQFF	TGTGCCAGCAGCTTAGGGTCTGTTTTTGATGAGCAGTTCTTC
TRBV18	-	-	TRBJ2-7	CASSPSLDSYEQYF	TGTGCCAGCTCACCTTCCCTCGACAGCTACGAGCAGTACTTC
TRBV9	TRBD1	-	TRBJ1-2	CASSVVPGQGNGYTF	TGTGCCAGCAGCGTAGTACCGGGACAGGGAAATGGCTACACCTTC
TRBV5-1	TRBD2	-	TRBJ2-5	CASSLGLAGFQETQYF	TGCGCCAGCAGCTTAGGACTAGCGGGGTTTCAAGAGACCCAGTACTTC
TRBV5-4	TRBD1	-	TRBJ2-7	CASRAGQGSGEQYF	TGTGCCAGCAGAGCGGGACAGGGGTCTGGAGAGCAGTACTTC
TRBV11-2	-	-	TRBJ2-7	CASSLEADLFLYEQYF	TGTGCCAGCAGCTTAGAGGCGGACCTCTTCCTTTACGAGCAGTACTTC
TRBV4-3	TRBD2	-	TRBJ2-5	CASSQDPGRGETQYF	TGCGCCAGCAGCCAAGATCCGGGGAGGGGAGAGACCCAGTACTTC
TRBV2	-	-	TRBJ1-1	CATQSTGNTEAFF	TGTGCCACACAATCCACAGGGAACACTGAAGCTTTCTTT
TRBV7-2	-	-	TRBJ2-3	CASSLGGAPTDTQYF	TGTGCCAGCAGCTTAGGGGGAGCACCCACAGATACGCAGTATTTT
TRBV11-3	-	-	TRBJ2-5	CASSSPFLETQYF	TGTGCCAGCAGCTCCCCGTTCCTAGAGACCCAGTACTTC
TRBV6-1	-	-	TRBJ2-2	CATAVALNTGELFF	TGTGCCACCGCCGTGGCGTTGAACACCGGGGAGCTGTTTTTT
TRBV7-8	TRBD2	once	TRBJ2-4	CASSSSATSAQNF	TGTGCCAGCAGCTCCTCCGCGACTAGCGCACAAAACTTC
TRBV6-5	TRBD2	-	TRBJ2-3	CASSPLAETTDTQYF	TGTGCCAGCAGTCCACTAGCGGAGACTACAGATACGCAGTATTTT
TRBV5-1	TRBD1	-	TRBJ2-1	CASSLAGQGKNEQFF	TGCGCCAGCAGCTTGGCAGGACAGGGTAAGAATGAGCAGTTCTTC
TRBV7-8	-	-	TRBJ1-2	CASSLVAALDYGYTF	TGTGCCAGCAGCTTAGTCGCAGCTCTGGACTATGGCTACACCTTC
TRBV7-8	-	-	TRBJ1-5	CASSPDGYQPQHF	TGTGCCAGCAGCCCAGATGGGTATCAGCCCCAGCATTTT
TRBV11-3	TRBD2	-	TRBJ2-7	CASSLSGTSGGVEQYF	TGTGCCAGCAGCTTATCAGGGACTAGCGGGGGTGTCGAGCAGTACTTC
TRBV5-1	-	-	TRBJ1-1	CASSLDPGSTEAFF	TGCGCCAGCAGCTTGGATCCGGGAAGTACTGAAGCTTTCTTT
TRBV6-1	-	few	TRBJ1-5	CARENQPQHF	TGTGCCCGAGAAAATCAGCCCCAGCATTTT
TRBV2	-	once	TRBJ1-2	CARQQEYGYTF	TGTGCCAGACAACAGGAATATGGCTACACCTTC
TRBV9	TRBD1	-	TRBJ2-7	CASSVGGTVSYEQYF	TGTGCCAGCAGCGTAGGAGGGACAGTGTCCTACGAGCAGTACTTC
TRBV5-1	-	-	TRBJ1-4	CASSQTGGQWEKLFF	TGCGCCAGCAGCCAGACTGGGGGGCAGTGGGAAAAACTGTTTTTT
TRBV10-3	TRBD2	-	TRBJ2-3	CAINYGTSGRSDTQYF	TGTGCCATCAACTACGGGACTAGCGGGAGATCAGATACGCAGTATTTT
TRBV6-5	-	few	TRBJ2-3	CASSDRWSTDTQYF	TGTGCCAGCAGTGACAGGTGGAGCACAGATACGCAGTATTTT
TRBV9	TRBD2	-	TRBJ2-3	CASTSTSGGTDTQYF	TGTGCCAGCACCTCGACTAGCGGGGGCACAGATACGCAGTATTTT
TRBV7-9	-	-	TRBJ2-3	CASSFWTLQDTQYF	TGTGCCAGCAGCTTTTGGACCCTTCAAGATACGCAGTATTTT
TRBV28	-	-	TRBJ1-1	CASSVGGANTEAFF	TGTGCCAGCAGTGTGGGGGGCGCGAACACTGAAGCTTTCTTT
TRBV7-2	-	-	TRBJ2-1	CASSLERSYNEQFF	TGTGCCAGCAGCTTAGAACGGAGCTACAATGAGCAGTTCTTC
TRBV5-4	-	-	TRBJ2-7	CASSLAGGATYEQYF	TGTGCCAGCAGCTTGGCCGGTGGGGCAACCTACGAGCAGTACTTC
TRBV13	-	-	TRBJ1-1	CASSLGEANTEAFF	TGTGCCAGCAGCTTAGGGGAGGCGAACACTGAAGCTTTCTTT
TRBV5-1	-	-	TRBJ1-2	CASSFSDSSGYTF	TGCGCCAGCAGCTTCTCCGACTCGAGCGGCTACACCTTC
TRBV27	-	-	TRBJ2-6	CASLGWDGSSSGANVLTF	TGTGCCAGCCTCGGGTGGGACGGATCCTCCTCTGGGGCCAACGTCCTGACTTTC